Listed below are T cell receptor beta chains from one sample, sequenced in a study of cytomegalovirus exposure and HLA in healthy donors. Sequenced by immunoSEQ multiplex PCR; TCRdb stores in-frame clones only, minus some. Here the sample spans 100,000 to 150,000 clones, approximately 80% being singletons. The source material was PBMCs. These receptors came from a man between 40 and 49 years old in good health and CMV-seronegative. The CDR3 runs from the conserved cysteine through the conserved F or W. D genes are given only for firm matches. Size is omitted from some rows. Given values are once, few, many or a class for expanded clones.

V	D	size	J	length	CDR3	DNA
TRBV7-9	.	.	TRBJ1-1	13	CASSEDSNTEAFF	TGTGCCAGCAGCGAGGACAGCAACACTGAAGCTTTCTTT
TRBV19	.	.	TRBJ2-3	14	CASSQRGAFDTQYF	TGTGCCAGTAGCCAACGGGGGGCTTTTGATACGCAGTATTTT
TRBV6-1	.	few	TRBJ2-3	14	CASSDRASTDAQYF	TGTGCCAGCAGTGACCGTGCTAGCACAGATGCGCAGTATTTT
TRBV15	.	.	TRBJ2-1	14	CATSRDRGYNEQFF	TGTGCCACCAGCAGAGATCGGGGGTACAATGAGCAGTTCTTC
TRBV7-2	.	.	TRBJ2-3	14	CASSPLGGTDTQYF	TGTGCCAGCAGCCCCCTCGGTGGCACAGATACGCAGTATTTT
TRBV30	.	.	TRBJ1-4	15	CAWSGPISTNEKLFF	TGTGCCTGGAGTGGCCCGATTAGTACTAATGAAAAACTGTTTTTT
TRBV15	.	.	TRBJ2-7	15	CATSRDQGLSYEQYF	TGTGCCACCAGCAGAGATCAGGGCCTCTCCTACGAGCAGTACTTC
TRBV30	TRBD1	.	TRBJ1-6	14	CAWSLQGGNSPLHF	TGTGCCTGGAGTTTACAGGGGGGCAATTCACCCCTCCACTTT
TRBV7-2	.	.	TRBJ2-5	14	CASSLGRAGETQYF	TGTGCCAGCAGCTTAGGAAGGGCAGGGGAGACCCAGTACTTC
TRBV18	.	.	TRBJ1-2	14	CASSPSTGNYGYTF	TGTGCCAGCTCACCATCCACAGGGAATTATGGCTACACCTTC
TRBV19	.	.	TRBJ1-1	15	CASSMMSQVNTEAFF	TGTGCCAGTAGTATGATGTCCCAGGTGAACACTGAAGCTTTCTTT
TRBV7-2	TRBD1	.	TRBJ1-3	16	CASSLVGTASGNTIYF	TGTGCCAGCAGCTTAGTTGGGACAGCCTCTGGAAACACCATATATTTT
TRBV4-3	TRBD1	.	TRBJ1-2	11	CASGTGVGYTF	TGCGCCAGCGGGACAGGGGTCGGCTACACCTTC
TRBV27	TRBD1	.	TRBJ1-2	17	CASSISTGGPNRYGYTF	TGTGCCAGCAGTATTTCGACAGGGGGTCCGAATAGGTATGGCTACACCTTC
TRBV4-3	TRBD1	.	TRBJ2-2	17	CASSQGLGQGLTGELFF	TGCGCCAGCAGCCAAGGCCTGGGACAGGGACTCACCGGGGAGCTGTTTTTT
TRBV30	.	.	TRBJ1-6	11	CAWSGNSPLHF	TGTGCCTGGAGCGGGAATTCACCCCTCCACTTT
TRBV2	TRBD1	.	TRBJ1-6	16	CASSPRDRGPYSPLHF	TGTGCCAGCAGTCCCCGGGACAGGGGGCCGTATTCACCCCTCCACTTT
TRBV5-1	.	.	TRBJ2-3	14	CASSPGTSTDTQYF	TGCGCCAGCAGCCCCGGGACTAGCACAGATACGCAGTATTTT
TRBV15	.	few	TRBJ1-4	13	CATTFLEGVKLFF	TGTGCCACCACCTTCCTAGAAGGAGTAAAACTGTTTTTT
TRBV30	.	.	TRBJ1-5	14	CAWSVLGQSQPQHF	TGTGCCTGGAGTGTACTTGGGCAGAGTCAGCCCCAGCATTTT
TRBV7-9	.	few	TRBJ1-1	11	CASSVGTEAFF	TGTGCCAGCAGCGTCGGGACTGAAGCTTTCTTT
TRBV30	.	.	TRBJ1-5	13	CAWSDGLSQPQHF	TGTGCCTGGAGTGACGGACTTAGTCAGCCCCAGCATTTT
TRBV6-1	.	.	TRBJ1-1	11	CASSDYSRAFF	TGTGCCAGCAGTGACTACAGCCGGGCTTTCTTT
TRBV6-6	.	.	TRBJ1-4	14	CASSYGGGPEKLFF	TGTGCCAGCAGTTACGGGGGGGGGCCTGAAAAACTGTTTTTT
TRBV27	TRBD1	.	TRBJ1-2	15	CASSSRTGRDYGYTF	TGTGCCAGCAGTTCGCGGACAGGGAGAGACTATGGCTACACCTTC
TRBV2	.	.	TRBJ1-1	15	CASSEAGRGNTEAFF	TGTGCCAGCAGTGAAGCGGGCAGGGGAAACACTGAAGCTTTCTTT
TRBV5-5	.	.	TRBJ1-3	15	CASSLAGGTGNTIYF	TGTGCCAGCAGCTTGGCCGGGGGAACTGGAAACACCATATATTTT
TRBV30	TRBD1	few	TRBJ1-1	12	CAWSQGVTEAFF	TGTGCCTGGAGTCAGGGGGTCACTGAAGCTTTCTTT
TRBV19	TRBD1	.	TRBJ1-5	15	CASRTQEGARQPQHF	TGTGCCAGTAGAACCCAGGAGGGGGCGAGGCAGCCCCAGCATTTT
TRBV28	TRBD1	.	TRBJ1-1	16	CASSRIQGSVGTEAFF	TGTGCCAGCAGTAGGATACAGGGGTCGGTGGGCACTGAAGCTTTCTTT
TRBV5-1	TRBD1	.	TRBJ1-5	14	CASRPGTENQPQHF	TGCGCCAGCAGACCTGGGACAGAAAATCAGCCCCAGCATTTT
TRBV19	TRBD1	.	TRBJ1-6	15	CASSIGGTANSPLHF	TGTGCCAGTAGTATAGGAGGGACAGCGAATTCACCCCTCCACTTT
TRBV7-9	.	few	TRBJ1-5	14	CASSLGQGGQPQHF	TGTGCCAGCAGCTTAGGTCAGGGCGGCCAGCCCCAGCATTTT
TRBV18	TRBD1	.	TRBJ2-5	14	CASSRGQGGETQYF	TGTGCCAGCTCGAGGGGACAGGGAGGCGAGACCCAGTACTTC
TRBV5-1	.	.	TRBJ2-1	13	CASSLARNNEQFF	TGCGCCAGCAGCTTGGCCAGAAACAATGAGCAGTTCTTC
TRBV18	.	.	TRBJ1-2	16	CASSPGAEGTDYGYTF	TGTGCCAGCTCACCGGGGGCAGAAGGGACGGACTATGGCTACACCTTC
TRBV19	TRBD1	.	TRBJ1-2	15	CASSPTRTGGYGYTF	TGTGCCAGTAGTCCAACCCGGACAGGGGGGTATGGCTACACCTTC
TRBV12-5	.	.	TRBJ2-1	15	CASRKIADSYNEQFF	TGTGCTAGTCGCAAGATAGCGGACTCCTACAATGAGCAGTTCTTC
TRBV27	TRBD1	.	TRBJ2-7	16	CASNPLRTGNGYEQYF	TGTGCCAGCAATCCTCTTAGGACAGGGAACGGCTACGAGCAGTACTTC
TRBV5-1	.	.	TRBJ1-3	14	CASRQDSLGNTIYF	TGCGCCAGCAGGCAGGACAGTTTGGGAAACACCATATATTTT
TRBV5-1	.	.	TRBJ2-7	13	CASSRYRGDEQYF	TGCGCCAGCAGCCGCTATAGGGGCGACGAGCAGTACTTC
TRBV5-4	.	.	TRBJ2-7	14	CASSLGGRGEEQYF	TGTGCCAGCAGCTTGGGCGGCAGGGGGGAAGAGCAGTACTTC
TRBV18	.	.	TRBJ2-2	17	CASSPPGQGINTGELFF	TGTGCCAGCTCACCACCAGGGCAGGGCATCAACACCGGGGAGCTGTTTTTT
TRBV9	.	.	TRBJ1-2	15	CASSLGGARLYGYTF	TGTGCCAGCAGCCTCGGAGGGGCGCGTCTCTATGGCTACACCTTC
TRBV5-4	TRBD1	.	TRBJ1-2	13	CASRSQGNYGYTF	TGTGCCAGCAGATCACAGGGGAACTATGGCTACACCTTC
TRBV18	.	.	TRBJ2-2	17	CASSPPVMRSPTGELFF	TGTGCCAGCTCACCACCGGTAATGCGTTCCCCCACCGGGGAGCTGTTTTTT
TRBV7-8	TRBD1	.	TRBJ1-2	18	CASSLLFSDRGRLYGYTF	TGTGCCAGCAGCTTATTATTTTCCGACAGGGGGCGTCTCTATGGCTACACCTTC
TRBV29-1	TRBD2	.	TRBJ2-1	17	CSVEGLAGGRVYNEQFF	TGCAGCGTTGAGGGACTAGCGGGAGGTCGGGTCTACAATGAGCAGTTCTTC
TRBV11-2	.	.	TRBJ2-7	12	CASSLEEGLQYF	TGTGCCAGCAGCTTAGAGGAGGGGCTTCAGTACTTC
TRBV19	.	.	TRBJ1-5	12	CASSGANQPQHF	TGTGCCAGTAGTGGGGCCAATCAGCCCCAGCATTTT
TRBV18	.	.	TRBJ1-1	15	CASSPSMAGNTEAFF	TGTGCCAGCTCACCAAGTATGGCAGGGAACACTGAAGCTTTCTTT
TRBV5-5	.	.	TRBJ1-2	13	CASSVQEGYGYTF	TGTGCCAGCAGCGTTCAGGAGGGGTATGGCTACACCTTC
TRBV29-1	.	.	TRBJ2-3	14	CSVDAISSTDTQYF	TGCAGCGTTGACGCTATTTCGAGCACAGATACGCAGTATTTT
TRBV7-2	TRBD2	.	TRBJ2-1	16	CASSPTSGNIYNEQFF	TGTGCCAGCAGCCCAACAAGCGGGAATATCTACAATGAGCAGTTCTTC